This TCR beta chain was captured by sequencing in a study of cytomegalovirus exposure and HLA in healthy donors. 13 Jbeta primers and 60 Vbeta primers were used for the PCR. The method was immunoSEQ multiplex PCR; TCRdb's version includes in-frame clones alone and lacks a portion of them. The profile shows 70,000 or so clones, 68% of them singletons. V was shortened by 6 bases and J by 2 bases, with 11 bases between the two germline ends. The CDR3 has 14 amino acids. Germline V gene sequence: CDR1 KGHSH, CDR2 LQKENI. The chain couples TRBV18 to TRBJ1-5, with unresolved D. The TCR comes from a woman in her 30s in good health and CMV-seronegative. Sample: PBMCs. DNA of the CDR3: TGTGCCAGCTCCCCTACCAAAGGCAATCAGCCCCAGCATTTT. Its translation: CASSPTKGNQPQHF.